The 14 T cell receptor beta chains in this list originate from one sample, sequenced in a study of blood T cell repertoires in COVID-19 (dated by TCRdb to 2018 to 2020). Library creation used the immunoSEQ multiplex PCR assay. This is the immuneACCESS table as TCRdb keeps it, with only in-frame sequences that have V and J called. A part of the clones is gone; compared with another copy, unresolved V genes explain less than half, and the rest is unexplained. The sample data list about 180,000 clones, and approximately 85% of these were observed just once. The top ten hold about 10% of the sample. Sequenced input: peripheral blood. These receptors came from a human donor with active or convalescent COVID-19. The donor label of this sample is uncertain.

The V and J genes are TRBV30 and TRBJ1-2; D is uncertain. The CDR3 contains 11 residues. Germline CDR1 GTSNPN, CDR2 SVGIG (reference sequence). The germline V and J ends were trimmed by 3 bases and 2 bases, with 4 bases remaining between them. In nucleotides, the CDR3 is TGTGCCTGGAGCTTGAACTATGGCTACACCTTC. Its protein product is CAWSLNYGYTF.

The chain is built from TRBV4-2 and TRBJ2-5, with 11 nucleotides matching TRBD2. J lost 4 bases, V lost 8 bases, and 9 bases had no gene match. Germline assignment: CDR1 LGHNA and CDR2 YNFKEQ. The CDR3 has 15 amino acids. The CDR3 sequence: CASGQIAGGPETQYF. The CDR3 DNA sequence: TGTGCCAGCGGTCAAATAGCGGGGGGGCCAGAGACCCAGTACTTC.

This chain links TRBV12-3 or TRBV12-4 with TRBJ1-2; maybe TRBD1 (6 bases). Trimming stripped 6 bases from V and 7 bases from J, with 12 bases between. This CDR3 has 12 residues. The CDR3 nucleotides read TGTGCCAGCAGCTTCCTCAGGGGTGGCTACACCTTC. It yields the protein CASSFLRGGYTF.

The V call is TRBV5-1, the J call TRBJ1-4; D remains ambiguous. V dropped 7 bases and J dropped 4 bases, with 23 bases sitting between them. Germline V lookup: CDR1 SGHRS, CDR2 YFSETQ. This CDR3 is built from 17 residues. The CDR3 DNA is TGCGCCAGCGGCCTCTCCCCCCAGACGGGGAGTAATGAAAAACTGTTTTTT. Translated, it gives CASGLSPQTGSNEKLFF.

The chain carries TRBV28 and TRBJ1-5, with 9 nucleotides matching TRBD1. V lost 1 base to trimming and J lost 3 bases; unmatched junction nucleotides: 10. CDR3 length: 18 amino acids. Germline CDR1 MDHEN, CDR2 SYDVKM. The CDR3 sequence: CASSLYGVRDRDNQPQHF. The CDR3 nucleotides are TGTGCCAGCAGTTTATATGGGGTCCGGGACAGGGACAATCAGCCCCAGCATTTT.

This clone was observed once. The chain recombines TRBV5-1 with TRBJ2-3; 9 bases map to TRBD2. CDR3 length equals 16 residues. Germline CDR1 and CDR2: SGHRS and YFSETQ. Losses at the gene ends were 0 bases for V and 4 bases for J; bases not matched to a gene: 6. In DNA, the CDR3 is TGCGCCAGCAGCTTGGGGTCTAGCGGGATCGCAGATACGCAGTATTTT. Amino acid sequence: CASSLGSSGIADTQYF.

V usage is TRBV7-9 and J usage is TRBJ2-1; 9 bases map to TRBD2. The V gene end was trimmed by 1 base and the J gene end by 9 bases; junction bases not matched to a gene: 13. Germline CDR1 is SEHNR and CDR2 is FQNEAQ (reference sequence). CDR3 length: 17 residues. CDR3 sequence reads: CASSLEIAGAILGEQFF. DNA of the CDR3: TGTGCCAGCAGCTTAGAGATAGCGGGGGCCATACTCGGTGAGCAGTTCTTC. The full variable domain, its missing parts supplied by reference TRBV7-9 and TRBJ2-1, is DTGVSQNPRHKITKRGQNVTFRCDPISEHNRLYWYRQTLGQGPEFLTYFQNEAQLEKSRLLSDRFSAERPKGSFSTLEIQRTEQGDSAMYLCASSLEIAGAILGEQFFGPGTRLTVL.

The genes are TRBV28 and TRBJ2-1; the match to TRBD1 covers 7 bases. J was trimmed by 9 bases and V by 2 bases; bases with no gene match: 4. CDR1 is MDHEN, CDR2 SYDVKM, per germline. The CDR3 spans 13 residues. The DNA of the CDR3 is TGTGCCAGCAGTTTAGACAGGGAAGGTGAGCAGTTCTTC. Its protein product is CASSLDREGEQFF.

The CDR3 bases are TGTGCCAGCAGCAGCTCAGGGTATGAGCAGTACTTC. Encoded protein: CASSSSGYEQYF. The rearrangement uses TRBV11-3 and TRBJ2-7; maybe TRBD1 (5 bases). Germline-derived CDR1 and CDR2 are SGHNT and YENEEA. The CDR3 totals 12 residues. The V gene lost 5 bases and the J gene lost 7 bases, with 12 bases spanning the gap.

The chain has TRBV29-1 and TRBJ2-7; possible D gene TRBD1, 6 bases. V shed 3 bases and J shed 5 bases, with 14 bases lying between them. CDR1 is SQVTM and CDR2 is ANQGSEA in the germline V gene. This CDR3 contains 13 residues. The CDR3 spells CSVEGSQGHEQYF. The CDR3 DNA follows: TGCAGCGTTGAGGGGTCACAGGGACACGAGCAGTACTTC.

The V and J genes are TRBV14 and TRBJ2-5, with D unclear. The CDR3 extends over 13 amino acids. V lost 4 bases to trimming and J lost 6 bases, with 12 bases between them. Germline lookup yields CDR1 SGHDN and CDR2 FVKESK. The CDR3 bases are TGTGCCAGCAGCCTGGGCCCAATGCAGACCCAGTACTTC. As protein: CASSLGPMQTQYF.

The chain uses TRBV19 and TRBJ2-7; TRBD1 matches 10 bases. CDR3 length: 16 residues. Per the germline V gene, CDR1 is LNHDA and CDR2 is SQIVND (reference sequence). The V gene end was trimmed by 5 bases and the J gene end by 2 bases; junction bases not matched to a gene: 9. The CDR3 nucleotides read TGTGCCAGTAGTGTTCGACAGGGGGCCTTAACCTACGAGCAGTACTTC. Protein product: CASSVRQGALTYEQYF.

This clone has just one count. This chain connects TRBV7-6 to TRBJ2-1, with 7 bases aligning to TRBD2. This CDR3 spans 14 amino acids. V was pared by 2 bases and J by 6 bases, with 4 bases of the junction left unmatched. Looked up from germline, CDR1 is SGHVS and CDR2 is FNYEAQ. The chain's CDR3 is CASSLFAGANEQFF. CDR3 DNA: TGTGCCAGCAGCTTATTTGCGGGAGCCAATGAGCAGTTCTTC.

V is TRBV4-3 and J is TRBJ2-5; 10 nucleotides line up with TRBD2. The CDR3 consists of 16 residues. Germline V gene sequence: CDR1 LGHNA, CDR2 YSLEER. The V and J ends lost 4 bases and 2 bases, in that order; junction bases with no gene match: 7. CDR3 protein: CASSPTLAGVQETQYF. The CDR3 bases are TGCGCCAGCAGCCCCACTCTAGCGGGGGTTCAAGAGACCCAGTACTTC.